What follows describes a single TCR beta chain. Its specificity is not known. The data belong to a study of monozygotic twins with inflammatory bowel disease. General study results and limits: Healthy co-twins had higher TCRbeta inverse Simpson diversity than their IBD twins.

Germline loops: CDR1 SEHNR, CDR2 FQNEAQ (reference sequence). This CDR3 spans 13 amino acids. TCRdb re-called the 5' RACE reads and gives one entry per CDR3 protein, without DNA. This repertoire includes about 140,000 distinct CDR3 sequences. The origin of this receptor is a human donor with ulcerative colitis or Crohn's disease, or a healthy co-twin of an affected twin (not recorded which). This chain uses TRBV7-9 with TRBJ1-4. Sequencing was done on a sample of blood. Here the CDR3 reads CASSLGGGEKLFF. The full variable domain, completed using reference TRBV7-9 and TRBJ1-4, is DTGVSQNPRHKITKRGQNVTFRCDPISEHNRLYWYRQTLGQGPEFLTYFQNEAQLEKSRLLSDRFSAERPKGSFSTLEIQRTEQGDSAMYLCASSLGGGEKLFFGSGTQLSVL.